This TCR beta chain stems from a study of blood T cell repertoires in COVID-19. For the study at large: Acute and convalescent COVID-19 specimens originated in the United States, Italy and Spain. T cells, B-cell-depleted T cells, or PBMCs provided the cDNA or gDNA that served as material.

This CDR3 is built from 17 residues. Germline assignment: CDR1 LNHDA and CDR2 SQIVND (reference sequence). Germline trimming cut 7 bases from V and 0 bases from J; bases unmatched to any gene: 12. The authors' processing: Counts of nucleated cells, estimated from reference gene primer amplification, were obtained. The method was immunoSEQ multiplex PCR; TCRdb's version includes in-frame clones alone and lacks a portion of them. The V and J calls and clone size come from that table; D and trimming were worked out from the DNA. Here the sample spans some 220,000 clones, 70% to 90% being singletons. This clone was picked up one time.

The receptor comes from a woman between 18 and 29 years old who had recovered from COVID-19. The chain has TRBV19 and TRBJ2-1, with 7 bases fitting TRBD2. Sequences were obtained from peripheral blood. CDR3 loop: CASTPSWTSSSYNEQFF. The CDR3 region has the DNA TGTGCCAGTACCCCCTCCTGGACTAGTAGCTCCTACAATGAGCAGTTCTTC.